Presented here are 28 T cell receptor beta chains from one specimen sequenced in a study of control samples from healthy donors and cancer patients. Using immunoSEQ multiplex PCR, the repertoire was profiled, and TCRdb retains in-frame clones only, with some absent. The sample yields tens of thousands of clones, 60% to 80% seen once. Sequenced input: formalin-fixed, paraffin-embedded tissue. The source of these receptors is a male donor with melanoma.

This sequence joins TRBV11-2 and TRBJ2-3; 7 positions match TRBD2. V dropped 1 base and J dropped 0; count of bases not matched to a gene: 4. Germline V CDR1 and CDR2: SGHAT, FQNNGV. The CDR3 runs 16 residues. The CDR3 loop is CASSLGGTTSTDTQYF. For the CDR3, the DNA is TGTGCCAGCAGCTTAGGGGGGACTACCAGCACAGATACGCAGTATTTT.

A few counts support this clone. The chain joins TRBV2 to TRBJ2-4, with TRBD2 matching over 12 bases. The germline CDR1 and CDR2 sequences are SNHLY and FYNNEI. CDR3 length: 18 amino acids. V lost 4 bases, J lost 0 bases, and 7 bases stayed unmatched. The CDR3: CASSAGTSGSIAKNIQYF. CDR3 coding DNA: TGTGCCAGCAGTGCCGGGACTAGCGGGTCAATAGCCAAAAACATTCAGTACTTC.

The V call is TRBV28, the J call TRBJ1-1, with a tentative D call TRBD1 (5 bases). The CDR3 consists of 16 residues. Germline assignment: CDR1 MDHEN and CDR2 SYDVKM. Trimming left V 5 bases short and J 4 bases short, with 20 bases between. DNA for the CDR3: TGTGCCAGCAGTCCCGCCGCAGGGTCGGTCGGCACTGAAGCTTTCTTT. It encodes CASSPAAGSVGTEAFF.

Concerning this clone: A much bigger clone sits one base away, suggesting this may be a read error. The V call is TRBV3-1 (or the pseudogene TRBV3-2), the J call TRBJ1-2; TRBD1 agrees at 7 bases. The V gene's germline CDR1 is LGHDT and CDR2 YNNKEL (reference sequence). This CDR3 is built from 14 residues. Trimming cost V 7 bases and J 0 bases; bases outside gene matches: 5. The CDR3 DNA is TGTGCCAGCAACCTCGGGACAGCTAACTATGGCTACACCTTC. Translating gives CASNLGTANYGYTF.

The rearrangement joins TRBV18 to TRBJ1-1; maybe TRBD1 (5 bases). Germline V gene sequence: CDR1 KGHSH, CDR2 LQKENI. The CDR3 spans 13 residues. V was clipped by 2 bases and J by 8 bases, with 12 bases between them. In DNA, the CDR3 is TGTGCCAGCTCACCATCGGTGACAGTCGAAGCTTTCTTT. Its translation: CASSPSVTVEAFF.

As concerns this clone: Sequence at one end of the junction differs from germline and may be a read error. This specimen includes other DNA sequences encoding the same CDR3. This chain connects TRBV14 to TRBJ2-1; 12 bases line up with TRBD2. From germline, CDR1 is SGHDN and CDR2 FVKESK. This CDR3 has 15 amino acids. The CDR3 spells CASSQVSSGRGEQFF. CDR3 coding DNA: TGTGCCAGCAGCCAAGTGTCTAGCGGGAGGGGTGAGCAATTCTTC.

This clone is classed as medium-sized. The V and J genes are TRBV28 and TRBJ1-5; TRBD1 agrees at 8 bases. Germline V gene data show CDR1 as MDHEN and CDR2 as SYDVKM. The CDR3 is made up of 13 amino acids. V shed 8 bases, J shed 7 bases, and the junction held 7 bases outside the gene matches. The CDR3: CASYGQGGQPQHF. DNA of the CDR3: TGTGCCAGCTACGGACAGGGAGGACAGCCCCAGCATTTT.

V and J are TRBV28 and TRBJ2-3; 9 bases line up with TRBD2. Germline CDR1 is MDHEN and CDR2 is SYDVKM. V trimming: 3 bases; J trimming: 2 bases; junction bases outside the gene matches: 9. The CDR3 is made up of 17 amino acids. As DNA, the CDR3 is TGTGCCAGCAGTTTCCAAAGGACTAGCGACCACACAGATACGCAGTATTTT. Translation: CASSFQRTSDHTDTQYF. Full variable domain (remainder filled in from reference TRBV28 and TRBJ2-3): DVKVTQSSRYLVKRTGEKVFLECVQDMDHENMFWYRQDPGLGLRLIYFSYDVKMKEKGDIPEGYSVSREKKERFSLILESASTNQTSMYLCASSFQRTSDHTDTQYFGPGTRLTVL.

The rearrangement uses TRBV27 and TRBJ1-5; possibly TRBD1 for D (5 bases). CDR3 length: 14 amino acids. Germline V gives CDR1 MNHEY, CDR2 SMNVEV (reference sequence). Trimming took 3 bases from V and 7 from J, leaving 13 bases between them. CDR3 DNA: TGTGCCAGCAGTTTGGCAGGGTTTGGACAGCCCCAGCATTTT. This translates into CASSLAGFGQPQHF.

V usage is TRBV11-1 and J usage is TRBJ2-7; 12 bases match TRBD2. The CDR3 length is 16 residues. Germline CDR1 and CDR2: SGHAT and FQDESV (reference sequence). J was trimmed by 2 bases and V by 0 bases; bases with no gene match: 2. CDR3 nucleotide sequence: TGTGCCAGCAGCTTAGCGACTAGCGGGAGCACCTACGAGCAGTACTTC. This encodes CASSLATSGSTYEQYF.

This chain joins TRBV6-5 and TRBJ2-7, with D possibly being TRBD1 (6 bases). Trimming shortened V by 6 bases and J by 0 bases, and 15 bases separated the two germline ends. The CDR3 sequence is 15 residues long. CDR1 and CDR2 from the germline V gene are MNHEY and SVGAGI. CDR3 protein: CASSFRGQSSYEQYF. CDR3 nucleotide sequence: TGTGCCAGCAGCTTCAGGGGTCAGAGCTCCTACGAGCAGTACTTC.

The gene calls are TRBV19 and TRBJ2-1, with TRBD2 matching 10 bases. Germline CDR1 is LNHDA and CDR2 is SQIVND (reference sequence). V trimming: 4 bases; J trimming: 4 bases; junction bases outside the gene matches: 10. This CDR3 has 17 residues. CDR3 amino acids: CASSTYEAGGMYNEQFF. In DNA, the CDR3 is TGTGCCAGTAGTACATACGAAGCGGGAGGGATGTACAATGAGCAGTTCTTC. Supplemented by reference TRBV19 and TRBJ2-1, the full variable domain reads DGGITQSPKYLFRKEGQNVTLSCEQNLNHDAMYWYRQDPGQGLRLIYYSQIVNDFQKGDIAEGYSVSREKKESFPLTVTSAQKNPTAFYLCASSTYEAGGMYNEQFFGPGTRLTVL.

Ten or more counts support this clone. The chain has TRBV6-6 and TRBJ1-2; TRBD1 is a possible D gene (6 bases). The CDR3 extends over 14 amino acids. V was shortened by 0 bases and J by 2 bases, with 7 bases between the two germline ends. In germline, CDR1 is MNHNY, CDR2 SVGAGI (reference sequence). CDR3 sequence (DNA): TGTGCCAGCAGTTACTCCGGACAGAACTATGGCTACACCTTC. It yields the protein CASSYSGQNYGYTF.

The V call is TRBV9, the J call TRBJ2-1; D is perhaps TRBD2 (6 bases). CDR3 length: 15 residues. V was cut by 0 bases and J by 5 bases, with 12 bases left in between. Germline CDR1 and CDR2: SGDLS and YYNGEE. As DNA, the CDR3 is TGTGCCAGCAGCGTAGGAGCGGGTAACAACAATGAGCAGTTCTTC. This encodes CASSVGAGNNNEQFF.

The V and J genes are TRBV11-2 and TRBJ1-3; D unresolved. The CDR3 runs to 13 residues. Germline V CDR1 and CDR2: SGHAT, FQNNGV. Trimming pared 0 bases from V and 4 bases from J, leaving 4 bases between. Here the CDR3 reads CASSLEPGNTIYF. In DNA form, the CDR3 reads TGTGCCAGCAGCTTAGAGCCAGGAAACACCATATATTTT. The whole variable domain, remainder taken from reference TRBV11-2 and TRBJ1-3, is EAGVAQSPRYKIIEKRQSVAFWCNPISGHATLYWYQQILGQGPKLLIQFQNNGVVDDSQLPKDRFSAERLKGVDSTLKIQPAKLEDSAVYLCASSLEPGNTIYFGEGSWLTVV.

The CDR3 sequence: CASSYAGGNTIYF. The DNA for the CDR3 is TGTGCCAGCAGTTACGCAGGGGGGAACACCATATATTTT. The chain couples TRBV6-5 to TRBJ1-3; TRBD1 agrees at 7 bases. Trimming at V came to 2 bases and at J to 7 bases, leaving 2 bases not matched to a gene. There are 13 residues in the CDR3. Germline V lookup: CDR1 MNHEY, CDR2 SVGAGI.

The rearrangement links TRBV7-2 to TRBJ1-6; D not certain. Germline assignment: CDR1 SGHTA and CDR2 FQGNSA. The CDR3 covers 13 residues. V lost 2 bases, J lost 11 bases, and 10 bases lay in between. The CDR3 loop reads CASSLKLGTPLHF. Written as DNA, the CDR3 is TGTGCCAGCAGCTTAAAGCTGGGTACACCCCTCCACTTT.

The chain uses TRBV27 and TRBJ1-5, with TRBD1 matching 8 bases. The CDR3 has 19 amino acids. The germline CDR1 and CDR2 sequences are MNHEY and SMNVEV (reference sequence). Germline trimming cut 5 bases from V and 2 bases from J; bases unmatched to any gene: 17. For the CDR3, the DNA is TGTGCCAGCAGTCAAAAAGGGTCTGCGGACAGGGTGGGCAATCAGCCCCAGCATTTT. Its protein product is CASSQKGSADRVGNQPQHF.

The sample holds one count of this clone. This sequence joins TRBV9 and TRBJ2-1, with D hard to call. Trimming took 2 bases from V and 9 from J, leaving 6 bases between them. CDR1 and CDR2 (germline): SGDLS, YYNGEE. The CDR3 runs to 11 residues. The CDR3 nucleotides read TGTGCCAGCAGCGTGAGTAGTGAGCAGTTCTTC. Translation gives CASSVSSEQFF.

The chain carries TRBV3-1 (or the pseudogene TRBV3-2) and TRBJ2-3; TRBD2 might be the D (6 bases). Trimming took 1 base from V and 6 from J, leaving 20 bases between them. Germline V CDR1 and CDR2: LGHDT, YNNKEL (reference sequence). There are 17 residues in the CDR3. CDR3 amino acids: CASSQGDVGREKDTQYF. For the CDR3, the DNA is TGTGCCAGCAGCCAAGGTGATGTAGGGCGGGAAAAGGATACGCAGTATTTT.

Written as DNA, the CDR3 is TGTGCCAGCAGTTCCGTAGCGGGAGGTCCCTACGAGCAGTACTTC. It translates to CASSSVAGGPYEQYF. The chain links TRBV27 to TRBJ2-7; 10 nucleotides match TRBD2. The V segment lost 4 bases and the J segment 2 bases; nucleotides outside the gene matches: 5. Germline V gene sequence: CDR1 MNHEY, CDR2 SMNVEV (reference sequence). The CDR3 sequence is 15 residues long.

The chain employs TRBV6-6 and TRBJ1-1; no clear D gene. V was clipped by 2 bases and J by 1 base, with 5 bases between them. This CDR3 has 13 residues. From germline, CDR1 is MNHNY and CDR2 SVGAGI (reference sequence). The CDR3 coding sequence is TGTGCCAGCAGTTACGTGGAGAACACTGAAGCTTTCTTT. Residues: CASSYVENTEAFF.

The DNA for the CDR3 is TGTGCCAGCCTCCCCTGGACTAGCGGGACAGCCGATACGCAGTATTTT. Its protein is CASLPWTSGTADTQYF. V is TRBV27 and J is TRBJ2-3; TRBD2 matches at 12 bases. The germline V gene encodes CDR1 MNHEY and CDR2 SMNVEV (reference sequence). J lost 6 bases, V lost 8 bases, and 12 bases had no gene match. The CDR3 runs 16 residues.

A few counts support this clone. The rearrangement joins TRBV18 to TRBJ2-5, with 7 bases aligning to TRBD1. With V trimmed by 3 bases and J by 4 bases, 2 bases remained unmatched. The CDR3 runs to 13 residues. Germline CDR1 reads KGHSH; CDR2 reads LQKENI. CDR3 in DNA: TGTGCCAGCTCACCGGCAGGGGGAGAGACCCAGTACTTC. Its protein is CASSPAGGETQYF.

This clone was detected many times. The chain uses TRBV3-1 (or the pseudogene TRBV3-2) and TRBJ2-7; 7 positions match TRBD1. Germline V lookup: CDR1 LGHDT, CDR2 YNNKEL (reference sequence). Losses at the gene ends were 3 bases for V and 9 bases for J; bases not matched to a gene: 2. CDR3 length: 11 amino acids. CDR3 DNA sequence: TGTGCCAGCAGCCAGACAGGGAGGCAGTACTTC. Translation: CASSQTGRQYF.

This sequence joins TRBV3-1 (or the pseudogene TRBV3-2) and TRBJ1-2; 8 bases match TRBD1. J was trimmed by 8 bases and V by 5 bases; bases with no gene match: 4. The CDR3 contains 12 residues. Germline V gene data show CDR1 as LGHDT and CDR2 as YNNKEL (reference sequence). CDR3 residues: CASSGQGYGYTF. DNA for the CDR3: TGTGCCAGCAGCGGACAGGGTTACGGCTACACCTTC.

CDR3 sequence: CASSDPGRGGETQYF. The CDR3 bases are TGTGCCAGCAGTGATCCAGGCAGGGGAGGGGAGACCCAGTACTTC. The genes are TRBV6-1 and TRBJ2-5; a weak D match, TRBD2 (7 bases). Trimming removed 3 bases from V and 5 bases from J, with 16 bases in between. Per the germline V gene, CDR1 is MNHNS and CDR2 is SASEGT. The CDR3 has 15 amino acids.

This CDR3 reads CASSGLAGATQYF. The CDR3 nucleotides read TGTGCCAGCAGTGGCCTAGCGGGAGCGACCCAGTACTTC. The chain carries TRBV2 and TRBJ2-5; TRBD2 matches at 10 bases. Per the germline V gene, CDR1 is SNHLY and CDR2 is FYNNEI. With 4 bases clipped from V and 7 bases from J, the junction kept 3 bases outside the gene matches. The CDR3 is made up of 13 amino acids.